This TCR beta chain is from a study of blood T cell repertoires in COVID-19. Study-wide context: Samples taken during acute and convalescent COVID-19 were collected in the United States, Italy and Spain. Sample material is recorded as cDNA or gDNA derived from T cells, B-cell-depleted T cells, or PBMCs.

V lost 3 bases to trimming and J lost 4 bases, with 19 bases between them. CDR3 length: 17 residues. Germline V gene sequence: CDR1 LNHDA, CDR2 SQIVND (reference sequence). Source study methods: Reference gene primer amplification gave nucleated cell count estimates. The assay was immunoSEQ multiplex PCR, and TCRdb's table has in-frame clones only and misses some. That table supplies the V and J calls and clone size; D and trimming were determined from the DNA. Of 150,000 to 200,000 clones listed, over 60% are singletons. The V gene is TRBV19, the J gene TRBJ2-1, with D perhaps matching TRBD2 (5 bases). The specimen was peripheral blood. This clonotype was obtained from a woman aged 70-85 years with acute or convalescent COVID-19. The CDR3 region has the DNA TGTGCCAGTAGTATGGCGATGGCGAGACTACCATACAATGAGCAGTTCTTC. This encodes CASSMAMARLPYNEQFF. Full variable domain (remainder filled in from reference TRBV19 and TRBJ2-1): DGGITQSPKYLFRKEGQNVTLSCEQNLNHDAMYWYRQDPGQGLRLIYYSQIVNDFQKGDIAEGYSVSREKKESFPLTVTSAQKNPTAFYLCASSMAMARLPYNEQFFGPGTRLTVL.